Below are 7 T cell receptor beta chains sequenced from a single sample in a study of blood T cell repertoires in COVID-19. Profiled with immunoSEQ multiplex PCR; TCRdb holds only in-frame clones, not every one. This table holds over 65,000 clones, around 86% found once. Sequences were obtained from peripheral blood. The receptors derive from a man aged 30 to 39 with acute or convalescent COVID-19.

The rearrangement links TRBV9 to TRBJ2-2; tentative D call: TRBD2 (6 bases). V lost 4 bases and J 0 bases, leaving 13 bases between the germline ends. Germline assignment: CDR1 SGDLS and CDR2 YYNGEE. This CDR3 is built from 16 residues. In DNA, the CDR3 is TGTGCCAGCAGCCCACAAGCGGGCCCGAACACCGGGGAGCTGTTTTTT. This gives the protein CASSPQAGPNTGELFF.

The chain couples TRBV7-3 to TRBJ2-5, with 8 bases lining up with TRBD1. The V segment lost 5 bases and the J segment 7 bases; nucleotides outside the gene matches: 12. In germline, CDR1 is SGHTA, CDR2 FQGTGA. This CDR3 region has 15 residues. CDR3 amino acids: CASSPGTGPRGTQYF. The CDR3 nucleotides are TGTGCCAGCAGCCCCGGGACAGGCCCGAGGGGGACCCAGTACTTC.

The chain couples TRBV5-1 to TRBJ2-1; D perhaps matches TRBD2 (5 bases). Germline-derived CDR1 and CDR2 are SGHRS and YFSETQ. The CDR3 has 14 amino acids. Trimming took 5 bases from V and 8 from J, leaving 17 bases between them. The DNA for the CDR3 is TGCGCCAGCAGGCCCGGGGTTCCCTTACATGAGCAGTTCTTC. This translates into CASRPGVPLHEQFF. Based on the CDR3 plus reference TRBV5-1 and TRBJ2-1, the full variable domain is KAGVTQTPRYLIKTRGQQVTLSCSPISGHRSVSWYQQTPGQGLQFLFEYFSETQRNKGNFPGRFSGRQFSNSRSEMNVSTLELGDSALYLCASRPGVPLHEQFFGPGTRLTVL.

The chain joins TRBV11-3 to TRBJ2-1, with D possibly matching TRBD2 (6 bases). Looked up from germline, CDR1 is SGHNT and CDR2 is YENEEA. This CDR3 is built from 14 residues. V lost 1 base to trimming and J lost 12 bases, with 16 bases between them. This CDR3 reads CASSLGGGGTAQFF. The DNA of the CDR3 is TGTGCCAGCAGCTTAGGTGGTGGTGGGACTGCGCAGTTCTTC.

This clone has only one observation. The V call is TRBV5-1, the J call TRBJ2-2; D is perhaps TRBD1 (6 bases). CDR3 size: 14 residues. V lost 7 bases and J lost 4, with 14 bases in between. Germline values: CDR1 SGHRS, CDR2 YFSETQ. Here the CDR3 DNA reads TGCGCCAGCGAAATAGGGGACACCACCGGGGAGCTGTTTTTT. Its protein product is CASEIGDTTGELFF.

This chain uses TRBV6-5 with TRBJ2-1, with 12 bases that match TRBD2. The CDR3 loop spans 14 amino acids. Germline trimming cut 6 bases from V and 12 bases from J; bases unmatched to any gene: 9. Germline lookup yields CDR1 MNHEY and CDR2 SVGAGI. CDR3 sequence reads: CASRAPSGRALQFF. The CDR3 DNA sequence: TGTGCCAGCAGGGCCCCTAGCGGGAGGGCCTTGCAGTTCTTC.

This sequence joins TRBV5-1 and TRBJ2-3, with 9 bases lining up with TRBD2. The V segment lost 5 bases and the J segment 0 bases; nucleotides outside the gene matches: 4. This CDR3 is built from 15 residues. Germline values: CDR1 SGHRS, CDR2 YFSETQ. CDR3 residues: CASRGGRVSTDTQYF. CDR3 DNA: TGCGCCAGCAGAGGCGGGAGGGTCAGCACAGATACGCAGTATTTT.